This T cell receptor beta chain is from a study of T cell responses to AZD1222 COVID-19 vaccine. Study-wide points: Spike-spanning, vaccine-associated CD4 TCRs were dominant at 160-218 and 743-854. Clonal diversity was possibly underestimated, and the donors were mostly white British, with more females.

CDR3 length equals 14 residues. V lost 5 bases and J 11 bases, leaving 21 bases between the germline ends. CDR1 is SGHTA, CDR2 FQGNSA, per germline. As to this clone: Its antigen is unidentified.

The table came from immunoSEQ multiplex PCR; TCRdb's copy has only in-frame clones and leaves some out. The table has some 79,000 clones, approximately 83% seen once; the top ten hold 3.4%. The sample was peripheral blood, taken 28 days after the second AZD1222 dose. This rearrangement joins TRBV7-2 to TRBJ1-1, with a tentative D call TRBD1 (5 bases). The TCR originated in an adult who received the AZD1222 COVID-19 vaccine. CDR3 residues: CASSPNRQTNGAFF. The CDR3 DNA reads as TGTGCCAGCAGCCCTAATCGACAGACGAACGGGGCTTTCTTT. Combining the CDR3 with reference TRBV7-2 and TRBJ1-1 gives the whole variable domain GAGVSQSPSNKVTEKGKDVELRCDPISGHTALYWYRQSLGQGLEFLIYFQGNSAPDKSGLPSDRFSAERTGGSVSTLTIQRTQQEDSAVYLCASSPNRQTNGAFFGQGTRLTVV.